This T cell receptor beta chain was identified in a study of blood T cells in healthy people across ages. Points from the study as a whole: Roughly linear declines in TCR beta diversity per million T cells occurred with age. There were more naive CD4+ cells and higher diversity in long-lived donors than in aged donors.

This CDR3 region has 15 residues. The V segment lost 1 base and the J segment 2 bases; nucleotides outside the gene matches: 3. Germline CDR1 and CDR2: MNHNY and SVGAGI (reference sequence). With respect to this clonotype: Antigen unknown.

For every donor, a draw yielded approximately 9.9 milliliters of peripheral blood. With a J-beta primer mix and a sample-barcoded 5' primer, a second PCR ran about 6 to 11 cycles. TCRdb independently ran MiXCR on the 5' RACE reads; one entry per CDR3 protein. The table has 1.8 million or so distinct CDR3 sequences, about two fifths seen once. This chain connects TRBV6-6 to TRBJ2-7, with TRBD1 matching 9 bases. The sequence was obtained from a human donor in good health. The specimen was blood. CDR3 residues: CASSYFRTGAYEQYF. CDR3 nucleotide sequence: TGTGCCAGCAGTTACTTCCGGACAGGGGCCTACGAGCAGTACTTC.